This is a list of T cell receptor beta chains from one sample in a study of sequential checkpoint blockade in melanoma. TCRdb's copy holds only in-frame clones and misses some; the assay was immunoSEQ multiplex PCR. The table records tens of thousands of clones, roughly 32% of them present only once. Sequences were derived from tumor tissue (inferred from file names), sampled from a patient given nivolumab and ipilimumab in sequence. These receptors all stem from a human donor with melanoma. CDR3s include the opening cysteine and the closing phenylalanine or tryptophan. A D gene is named only where the DNA matches it firmly. A row's size may be missing; if present it is once, few, many or a size class.

cdr3_aa: CASSMGGGAEAFF; cdr3_nt: TGTGCCAGTAGTATGGGAGGTGGCGCTGAAGCTTTCTTT; d_call: NA; clone_size: once; v_call: TRBV19; j_call: TRBJ1-1
cdr3_aa: CASSVAGGARETQYF; cdr3_nt: TGTGCCAGCAGCGTAGCAGGGGGGGCCCGTGAGACCCAGTACTTC; d_call: NA; clone_size: few; v_call: TRBV9; j_call: TRBJ2-5
cdr3_aa: CASSPTTSTLGRNEQFF; cdr3_nt: TGCGCCAGCAGCCCAACGACCTCTACCCTTGGGCGCAATGAGCAGTTCTTC; d_call: NA; clone_size: NA; v_call: TRBV5-1; j_call: TRBJ2-1
cdr3_aa: CASSGEGQLNTEAFF; cdr3_nt: TGTGCCAGCAGCGGCGAGGGACAGCTGAACACTGAAGCTTTCTTT; d_call: TRBD1; clone_size: NA; v_call: TRBV9; j_call: TRBJ1-1
cdr3_aa: CASSHPGQTYYGYTF; cdr3_nt: TGCGCCAGCAGCCACCCGGGGCAGACCTACTATGGCTACACCTTC; d_call: NA; clone_size: few; v_call: TRBV4-1; j_call: TRBJ1-2
cdr3_aa: CAISEILGQIHYGYTF; cdr3_nt: TGTGCCATCAGTGAGATATTGGGACAAATCCACTATGGCTACACCTTC; d_call: NA; clone_size: few; v_call: TRBV10-3; j_call: TRBJ1-2
cdr3_aa: CASSWGERQAAGGLFF; cdr3_nt: TGTGCCAGCAGCTGGGGTGAGAGACAGGCGGCCGGGGGGCTGTTTTTT; d_call: NA; clone_size: NA; v_call: TRBV7-6; j_call: TRBJ1-4
cdr3_aa: CASSPFGTQETQYF; cdr3_nt: TGTGCCAGCTCACCTTTCGGGACCCAAGAGACCCAGTACTTC; d_call: NA; clone_size: NA; v_call: TRBV18; j_call: TRBJ2-5
cdr3_aa: CATSRDLRDRSYEQYF; cdr3_nt: TGTGCCACCAGCAGAGATCTAAGGGACAGGTCCTACGAGCAGTACTTC; d_call: TRBD1; clone_size: few; v_call: TRBV15; j_call: TRBJ2-7
cdr3_aa: CAISAGQGSYEQYF; cdr3_nt: TGTGCCATCAGCGCGGGACAGGGGTCCTACGAGCAGTACTTC; d_call: TRBD1; clone_size: NA; v_call: TRBV10-3; j_call: TRBJ2-7
cdr3_aa: CASSLVSPITGDRNEQFF; cdr3_nt: TGTGCCAGCAGCTTGGTCAGCCCCATCACAGGGGATCGCAATGAGCAGTTCTTC; d_call: TRBD1; clone_size: NA; v_call: TRBV11-3; j_call: TRBJ2-1
cdr3_aa: CASSLAQGYEQFF; cdr3_nt: TGTGCCAGCAGCTTAGCACAGGGATATGAGCAGTTCTTC; d_call: NA; clone_size: NA; v_call: TRBV7-4; j_call: TRBJ2-1
cdr3_aa: CASSYPSTGMAFF; cdr3_nt: TGTGCCAGCAGTTACCCATCGACAGGGATGGCTTTCTTT; d_call: TRBD1; clone_size: few; v_call: TRBV6-8; j_call: TRBJ1-1
cdr3_aa: CASSLGQRGNDIQYF; cdr3_nt: TGTGCCAGCAGCTTAGGACAGAGGGGTAATGACATTCAGTACTTC; d_call: NA; clone_size: NA; v_call: TRBV11-3; j_call: TRBJ2-4
cdr3_aa: CASSFGATNEKLFF; cdr3_nt: TGTGCCAGCAGTTTTGGCGCAACTAATGAAAAACTGTTTTTT; d_call: NA; clone_size: NA; v_call: TRBV28; j_call: TRBJ1-4
cdr3_aa: CASSSLAGALSGANVLTF; cdr3_nt: TGCGCCAGCAGCTCCCTAGCGGGGGCCCTCTCTGGGGCCAACGTCCTGACTTTC; d_call: TRBD2; clone_size: NA; v_call: TRBV5-1; j_call: TRBJ2-6
cdr3_aa: CASSDGLAPNEQFF; cdr3_nt: TGTGCCAGCAGTGACGGACTAGCACCCAATGAGCAGTTCTTC; d_call: TRBD2; clone_size: few; v_call: TRBV6-8; j_call: TRBJ2-1
cdr3_aa: CASSLGDRLNQPQHF; cdr3_nt: TGTGCCAGCAGCTTAGGAGACAGGCTAAATCAGCCCCAGCATTTT; d_call: NA; clone_size: many; v_call: TRBV11-3; j_call: TRBJ1-5
cdr3_aa: CASKLAGSIYGYTF; cdr3_nt: TGTGCCAGTAAATTGGCAGGGTCTATCTATGGCTACACCTTC; d_call: NA; clone_size: NA; v_call: TRBV19; j_call: TRBJ1-2
cdr3_aa: CASSLVASNYGYTF; cdr3_nt: TGTGCCAGCAGCTTGGTCGCGAGTAACTATGGCTACACCTTC; d_call: NA; clone_size: many; v_call: TRBV11-3; j_call: TRBJ1-2
cdr3_aa: CASTEGRYYGYTF; cdr3_nt: TGTGCCAGCACCGAGGGAAGGTACTATGGCTACACCTTC; d_call: NA; clone_size: once; v_call: TRBV28; j_call: TRBJ1-2
cdr3_aa: CASSPRGAGGVETQYF; cdr3_nt: TGTGCCAGCAGCCCTAGGGGAGCGGGAGGGGTAGAGACCCAGTACTTC; d_call: TRBD2; clone_size: many; v_call: TRBV11-3; j_call: TRBJ2-5
cdr3_aa: CASRFRRGGSDTQYF; cdr3_nt: TGTGCAAGTCGCTTCCGCCGCGGGGGATCAGATACGCAGTATTTT; d_call: NA; clone_size: few; v_call: TRBV12-2; j_call: TRBJ2-3
cdr3_aa: CASSPWTGDPILAKNIQYF; cdr3_nt: TGTGCCAGTAGTCCGTGGACAGGGGACCCCATACTAGCCAAAAACATTCAGTACTTC; d_call: TRBD1; clone_size: NA; v_call: TRBV19; j_call: TRBJ2-4
cdr3_aa: CASSEQGIPTDTQYF; cdr3_nt: TGTGCCAGCAGTGAACAGGGGATCCCCACAGATACGCAGTATTTT; d_call: NA; clone_size: NA; v_call: TRBV25-1; j_call: TRBJ2-3
cdr3_aa: CASSQGRTGYEQYF; cdr3_nt: TGCGCCAGCAGCCAAGGTCGGACAGGGTACGAGCAGTACTTC; d_call: TRBD1; clone_size: few; v_call: TRBV4-1; j_call: TRBJ2-7
cdr3_aa: CASSVLAGSYNEQFF; cdr3_nt: TGTGCCAGCAGCGTCCTAGCGGGGTCCTACAATGAGCAGTTCTTC; d_call: TRBD2; clone_size: few; v_call: TRBV6-8; j_call: TRBJ2-1
cdr3_aa: CASSVGTLSGNTIYF; cdr3_nt: TGTGCCAGCAGCGTGGGGACTCTCTCTGGAAACACCATATATTTT; d_call: NA; clone_size: NA; v_call: TRBV9; j_call: TRBJ1-3
cdr3_aa: CASSLRTTGATNYGYTF; cdr3_nt: TGCGCCAGCAGTCTCCGTACCACAGGGGCGACTAACTATGGCTACACCTTC; d_call: TRBD1; clone_size: NA; v_call: TRBV5-1; j_call: TRBJ1-2
cdr3_aa: CASSRGVNTGELFF; cdr3_nt: TGTGCCAGCAGCCGGGGGGTGAACACCGGGGAGCTGTTTTTT; d_call: TRBD2; clone_size: many; v_call: TRBV11-3; j_call: TRBJ2-2
cdr3_aa: CASSMWGGELFF; cdr3_nt: TGTGCCAGTAGTATGTGGGGCGGGGAGCTGTTTTTT; d_call: NA; clone_size: NA; v_call: TRBV19; j_call: TRBJ2-2
cdr3_aa: CATSTLQKNYGYTF; cdr3_nt: TGTGCCACCAGCACCCTCCAGAAGAACTATGGCTACACCTTC; d_call: NA; clone_size: NA; v_call: TRBV15; j_call: TRBJ1-2
cdr3_aa: CSVPELAGFYNEQFF; cdr3_nt: TGCAGCGTGCCCGAACTAGCGGGTTTCTACAATGAGCAGTTCTTC; d_call: TRBD2; clone_size: NA; v_call: TRBV29-1; j_call: TRBJ2-1
cdr3_aa: CASTGDRAGANVLTF; cdr3_nt: TGTGCCAGTACCGGGGACAGGGCTGGGGCCAACGTCCTGACTTTC; d_call: TRBD1; clone_size: NA; v_call: TRBV19; j_call: TRBJ2-6
cdr3_aa: CASSAGIEGRRYNYGYTF; cdr3_nt: TGTGCCAGCAGCGCCGGGATCGAAGGCAGGAGATATAACTATGGCTACACCTTC; d_call: NA; clone_size: few; v_call: TRBV9; j_call: TRBJ1-2